A single T cell receptor (beta chain) is shown here with its context. Its antigen remains unidentified. Base qualities are not at hand, and no much larger clone is one base apart. In Seattle, one collaborating source enrolled patients while the infection was active and tracked those patients longitudinally over the course of disease. The collaborating institutions used their own protocols to collect whole blood in K2EDTA tubes. For TCRbeta analysis, collaborator samples were shipped as frozen whole blood, as isolated PBMCs, or as DNA extracted from either sample type. This entry is derived from a study of blood T cell repertoires in COVID-19 (dated by TCRdb to 2018 to 2020). In terms of the full investigation: Samples from collaborators originated in the United States, Italy and Spain and spanned both the acute and convalescent phases of COVID-19. Sample metadata almost always included a de-identified subject ID, COVID-19 status, age in years and sex. The repertoires were released in a freely available public database intended as a resource for research on the immune response to SARS-CoV-2. The samples were drawn from the first 160 participants of the ongoing ImmuneRACE study and from 1,254 subjects provided by 6 global collaborators. Where available, HLA class I and class II types were taken from metadata supplied by the sample provider and were not determined by assay-based typing. The prospective study material was composed of cDNA or gDNA derived from T cells, B-cell-depleted T cells, or PBMCs. Subjects who had been exposed to COVID-19, were actively infected with it, or had recovered from it provided the deeply sampled blood TCRbeta repertoires that made up the dataset. Points the paper makes about the study in general: The quantity of clinical and demographic metadata differed by source and by participant and was supplied without curation.

The immunoSEQ Assay, a bias-controlled multiplex PCR, was used to amplify TCRbeta CDR3 regions from genomic DNA. The authors' analysis ran thus. Nucleated cell counts per sample were estimated from amplification of reference gene primers within the assay. Sequence reads were collapsed and filtered to measure the absolute abundance of every unique TCRbeta CDR3 rearrangement. For each sample, productive Simpson clonality was calculated as the square root of Simpson's diversity index across productive rearrangements. In TCRdb, the immuneACCESS table is reduced to in-frame sequences with V and J assigned. These tables do not hold every clone; where another copy was compared, an unresolved V gene accounts for under half, and the others remain unexplained. D and trimming were read from the DNA, whereas the V and J calls and clone size are those reported in that table. For this sample there are about 210,000 clones; 70% to 85% appear just once. The ten largest clones add up to about 7.8% of the sample.

The germline V gene (reference sequence) sets CDR1 to LNHDA and CDR2 to SQIVND. The CDR3 runs 17 residues from the cysteine to the phenylalanine. The read is trimmed to its CDR3 DNA, 51 bases read in frame from base 1. V is pruned by 9 bases and J by 8 bases, leaving 22 bases of the junction without a gene match. The chain was built from TRBV19 and TRBJ1-2; TRBD1 agrees with 9 junctional bases. The sequence was collected from a woman of 80 years or more with COVID-19, enrolled during active disease. Sequencing used peripheral blood. Here is the DNA: TGTGCCAGCCAGCCCGGGGACAGGGCCCCCCACCTGGTGGGCTACACCTTC. It codes for CASQPGDRAPHLVGYTF.